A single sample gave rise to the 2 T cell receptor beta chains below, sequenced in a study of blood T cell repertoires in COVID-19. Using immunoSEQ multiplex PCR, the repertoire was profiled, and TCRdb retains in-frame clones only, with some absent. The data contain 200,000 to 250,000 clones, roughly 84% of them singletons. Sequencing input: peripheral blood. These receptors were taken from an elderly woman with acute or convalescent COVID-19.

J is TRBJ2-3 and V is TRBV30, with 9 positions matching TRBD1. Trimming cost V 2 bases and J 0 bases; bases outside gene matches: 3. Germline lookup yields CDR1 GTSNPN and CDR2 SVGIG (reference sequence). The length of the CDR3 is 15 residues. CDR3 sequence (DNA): TGTGCCTGGAGTATAGGGACAGGGAGCACAGATACGCAGTATTTT. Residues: CAWSIGTGSTDTQYF.

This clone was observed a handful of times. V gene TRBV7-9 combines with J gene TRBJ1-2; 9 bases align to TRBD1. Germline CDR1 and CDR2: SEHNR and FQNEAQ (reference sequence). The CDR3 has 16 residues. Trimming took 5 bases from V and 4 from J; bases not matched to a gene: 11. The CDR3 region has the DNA TGTGCCAGCAGCCATAGTACCGGGACAGGGACCTATGGCTACACCTTC. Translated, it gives CASSHSTGTGTYGYTF. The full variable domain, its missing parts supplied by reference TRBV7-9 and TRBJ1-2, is DTGVSQNPRHKITKRGQNVTFRCDPISEHNRLYWYRQTLGQGPEFLTYFQNEAQLEKSRLLSDRFSAERPKGSFSTLEIQRTEQGDSAMYLCASSHSTGTGTYGYTFGSGTRLTVV.